This is a list of T cell receptor beta chains from one sample in a study of blood T cells in healthy people across ages. MiXCR, run by TCRdb on the 5' RACE reads, gives a single entry per CDR3 protein. Here the sample spans about 780,000 distinct CDR3 sequences, around 24% being singletons. These same records also appear under a second study, on T cells of mothers and their children.

Input material: blood. Every receptor here comes from a boy between 10 and 17 years old in good health. CDR3s include the opening cysteine and the closing phenylalanine or tryptophan. A D gene is named only where the DNA matches it firmly. Clone size is stated in some rows and not others, as once, few, many or a class when expanded.

V	J	D	size	DNA	CDR3
TRBV7-4	TRBJ2-7	NA	NA	TGTGCCAGCAGCTTAGATACAGGAAAGGATTACGAGCAGTACTTC	CASSLDTGKDYEQYF
TRBV5-1	TRBJ1-1	NA	NA	TGCGCCAGCAGCTCCCGGGACGGGGGCACTGAAGCTTTCTTT	CASSSRDGGTEAFF
TRBV27	TRBJ1-4	TRBD1	once	TGTGCCAGCAGTCACGGACAGGGGAAAACTAATGAAAAACTGTTTTTT	CASSHGQGKTNEKLFF
TRBV30	TRBJ2-3	TRBD2	NA	TGTGCCTGGGGGGGACTAGTCTTGGATACGCAGTATTTT	CAWGGLVLDTQYF
TRBV12-3/TRBV12-4	TRBJ2-1	NA	NA	TGTGCCAGCAGTTTATTGAGTGAGTACAATGAGCAGTTCTTC	CASSLLSEYNEQFF
TRBV10-1	TRBJ2-3	TRBD2	NA	TGCGCCAGCAGTGAGTCAGGGCTAGCGGGGGGAGATACGCAGTATTTT	CASSESGLAGGDTQYF
TRBV7-3	TRBJ1-4	NA	NA	TGTGCCAGCAGCTTAATTCCAGGAGGAGATAATGAAAAACTGTTTTTT	CASSLIPGGDNEKLFF
TRBV11-2	TRBJ2-4	NA	NA	TGTGCCAGCAGCTTAGGCCTGCGGGACATTCAGTACTTC	CASSLGLRDIQYF
TRBV12-3/TRBV12-4	TRBJ1-1	NA	NA	TGTGCCAGCAGTCCCCAGGGGCCTGAAGCTTTCTTT	CASSPQGPEAFF
TRBV18	TRBJ1-2	NA	NA	TGTGCCAGCTCACCAAGGGGCGATGGCTACACCTTC	CASSPRGDGYTF
TRBV12-3/TRBV12-4	TRBJ1-2	NA	once	TGTGCCAGCAGTTTAAGTGGCTACACCTTC	CASSLSGYTF
TRBV9	TRBJ2-1	NA	few	TGTGCCAGCAGACCTTACGGCGACAATGATGAGCAGTTCTTC	CASRPYGDNDEQFF
TRBV28	TRBJ2-5	NA	NA	TGTGCCAGCAGTTCCCTTGGAAGGGGGAATAATGAGCAGTACTTC	CASSSLGRGNNEQYF
TRBV13	TRBJ2-7	NA	few	TGTGCCAGCAGCTTAAGGGGAGGTAGTCGCGAGCAGTACTTC	CASSLRGGSREQYF
TRBV10-3	TRBJ2-1	TRBD1	NA	TGTGCCATCAGTGGGGGACAGGGAAGCTACAATGAGCAGTTCTTC	CAISGGQGSYNEQFF
TRBV30	TRBJ2-4	TRBD2	once	TGTGCCTGGGAGGGACTACGGGGGGCCAAAAACATTCAGTACTTC	CAWEGLRGAKNIQYF
TRBV4-1	TRBJ2-7	NA	few	TGCGCCAGCAGCCAAGAAATGGGGGGTGGCTACGAGCAGTACTTC	CASSQEMGGGYEQYF
TRBV7-2	TRBJ2-5	TRBD2	NA	TGTGCCAGCAGCTTGGGGACTAGTAGTAAGCAAGAGACCCAGTACTTC	CASSLGTSSKQETQYF
TRBV6-5	TRBJ2-5	NA	few	TGTGCCAGCGACGTCCCTCTGGAGCAGTACTTC	CASDVPLEQYF
TRBV12-3/TRBV12-4	TRBJ2-7	NA	NA	TGTGCCAGCAGTCAAACAGCCTACTACGAGCAGTACTTC	CASSQTAYYEQYF
TRBV19	TRBJ2-5	TRBD2	NA	TGTGCCAGTAGATTATACGGGACTAGCGAGACCCAGTACTTC	CASRLYGTSETQYF
TRBV3-1	TRBJ2-4	NA	NA	TGTGCCAGCAGCCAAGGACTCCGGGGAAACATTCAGTACTTC	CASSQGLRGNIQYF
TRBV6-6	TRBJ2-3	TRBD2	NA	TGTGCCAGCAGACAGACTAGCGGGGGGCCGGAAGATACGCAGTATTTT	CASRQTSGGPEDTQYF
TRBV29-1	TRBJ2-2	NA	many	TGCAGCGTCCTCTTGGGGCTAGATAGGGAGCTGTTTTTT	CSVLLGLDRELFF
TRBV6-6	TRBJ2-7	NA	few	TGTGCCAGCAGTTACCGGCAGTTAACCTACGAGCAGTACTTC	CASSYRQLTYEQYF
TRBV3-1	TRBJ2-7	NA	NA	TGTGCCAGCAGCAAAGCAGGACACCAATACGAGCAGTACTTC	CASSKAGHQYEQYF
TRBV7-6	TRBJ2-5	NA	many	TGTGCCAGCAGCCGGACTCGACAAGAGACCCAGTACTTC	CASSRTRQETQYF
TRBV27	TRBJ1-1	NA	few	TGTGCCAGCAGTTCGGACATCACCTCGACATCCATGAACACTGAAGCTTTCTTT	CASSSDITSTSMNTEAFF
TRBV5-1	TRBJ2-1	NA	NA	TGCGCCAGCGAAATTGGAGGGCGGGAACTGTACAATGAGCAGTTCTTC	CASEIGGRELYNEQFF